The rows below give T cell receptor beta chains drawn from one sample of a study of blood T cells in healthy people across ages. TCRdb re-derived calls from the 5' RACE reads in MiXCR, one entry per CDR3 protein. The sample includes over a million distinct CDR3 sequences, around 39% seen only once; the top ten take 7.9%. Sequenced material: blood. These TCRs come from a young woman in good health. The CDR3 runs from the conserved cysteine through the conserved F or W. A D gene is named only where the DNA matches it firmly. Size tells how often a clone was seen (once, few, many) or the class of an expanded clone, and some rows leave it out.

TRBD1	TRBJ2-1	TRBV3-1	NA	TGTGCCAGCACCCCGGGGGGACAGGGGGCCTACAATGAGCAGTTCTTC	CASTPGGQGAYNEQFF
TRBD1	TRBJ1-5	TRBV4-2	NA	TGTGCCAGCAGCCAAGGGACTCAGGGGGGTCAGCCCCAGCATTTT	CASSQGTQGGQPQHF
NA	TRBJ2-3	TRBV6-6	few	TGTGCCAGCAGTTACTCGAGGGCCTCTAGCACAGATACGCAGTATTTT	CASSYSRASSTDTQYF
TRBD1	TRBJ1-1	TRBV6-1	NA	TGTGCCAGCAGGGAACCGGGACAGGGGAACACTGAAGCTTTCTTT	CASREPGQGNTEAFF
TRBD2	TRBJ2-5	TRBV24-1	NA	TGTGCCACCAGTGATTTGACTAGCGAGAGAGGTGAGCAGTACTTC	CATSDLTSERGEQYF
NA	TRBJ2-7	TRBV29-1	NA	TGCAGCGTTGGGGAGGTCGACTACGAGCAGTACTTC	CSVGEVDYEQYF
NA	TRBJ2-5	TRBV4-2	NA	TGTGCCAGCAGCCTCCTCAACGGGGCGGAGACCCAGTACTTC	CASSLLNGAETQYF
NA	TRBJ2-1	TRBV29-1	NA	TGCAGCGTTGAAAGTCTAGAGGGGGATAATGAGCAGTTCTTC	CSVESLEGDNEQFF
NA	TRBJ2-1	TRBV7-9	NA	TGTGCCAGCAGCTTAGGACTAGGCATTTCAAGTGAGCAGTTCTTC	CASSLGLGISSEQFF
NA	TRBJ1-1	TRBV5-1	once	TGCGCCAGCAGCATTGAGTCCCTAGTCGGCACTGAAGCTTTCTTT	CASSIESLVGTEAFF
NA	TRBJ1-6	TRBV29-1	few	TGCAGCGTGCGAGGGGATACGCTTAATTCACCCCTCCACTTT	CSVRGDTLNSPLHF
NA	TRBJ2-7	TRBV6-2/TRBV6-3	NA	TGTGTCAGCGGCCCTACCGGGGGTCCCTCCTCCTACGAGCAGTACTTC	CVSGPTGGPSSYEQYF
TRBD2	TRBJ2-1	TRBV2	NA	TGTGCCAGCAGTGAGGAACTAGCGGGCAACAATGAGCAGTTCTTC	CASSEELAGNNEQFF
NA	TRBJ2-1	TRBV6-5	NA	TGTGCCAGCAGTTACCGGGCCGACGTAACCTACAATGAGCAGTTCTTC	CASSYRADVTYNEQFF
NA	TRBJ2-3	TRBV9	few	TGTGCCAGCAGCATCAATCCAGGGTGGGGGGCAGATACGCAGTATTTT	CASSINPGWGADTQYF
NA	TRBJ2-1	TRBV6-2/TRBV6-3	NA	TGTGCCGGCAGCCCCTCACGACCCTTTCTAGATGAGCAGTTCTTC	CAGSPSRPFLDEQFF
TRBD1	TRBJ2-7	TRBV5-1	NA	TGCGCCAGCAGCTTCCCGACAGGGGAACCCTCCTACGAGCAGTACTTC	CASSFPTGEPSYEQYF
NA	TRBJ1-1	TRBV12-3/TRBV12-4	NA	TGTGCCAGCTGCCGGCCCCCAACACGTGAAGCTTTCTTT	CASCRPPTREAFF
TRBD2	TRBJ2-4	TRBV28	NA	TGTGCCAGCAGTTTAATGCGGGAGACTCCTATAGCCAAAAACATTCAGTACTTC	CASSLMRETPIAKNIQYF
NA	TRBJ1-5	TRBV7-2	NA	TGTGCCAGCAGCTACACCCTCGATCAGCCCCAGCATTTT	CASSYTLDQPQHF
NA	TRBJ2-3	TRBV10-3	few	TGTGCCATCAGTGAGGTCCCCCCGGAGAGCGGCACAGATACGCAGTATTTT	CAISEVPPESGTDTQYF
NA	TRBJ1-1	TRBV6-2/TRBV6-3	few	TGTGCCAGCAGCCACGGCTCTGAAGCTTTCTTT	CASSHGSEAFF
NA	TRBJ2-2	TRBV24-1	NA	TGTGCCACCAGTGACCCGGCCACTGACATCGGGGAGCTGTTTTTT	CATSDPATDIGELFF
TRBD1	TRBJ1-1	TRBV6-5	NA	TGTGCCAGCACCCAGGGACAGAAGAACACTGAGGCTTTCTTT	CASTQGQKNTEAFF
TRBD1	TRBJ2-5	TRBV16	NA	TGTGCCAGCAGCCGAACGACAGGGGAGAAGTACTTC	CASSRTTGEKYF
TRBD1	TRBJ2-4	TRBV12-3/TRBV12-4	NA	TGTGCCAGCAGTTTATTGGGACAGAGATTAGCCAAAAACATTCAGTACTTC	CASSLLGQRLAKNIQYF
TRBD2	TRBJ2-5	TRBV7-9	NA	TGTGTCAGCAGCCGACTAGCGGGAGAGCGGGAGACCCAGTACTTC	CVSSRLAGERETQYF
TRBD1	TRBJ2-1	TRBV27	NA	TGTGCCAGCAGTGGGTACAGGGGCCGGACGTCATCCTACAATGAGCAGTTCTTC	CASSGYRGRTSSYNEQFF
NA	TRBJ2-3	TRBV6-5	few	TGTGCCAGCAGTTCCAACGCAGATACGCAGTATTTT	CASSSNADTQYF
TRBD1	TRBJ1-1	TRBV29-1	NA	TGCAGCGTGCCGGACAGGGGTTCTCCTGAAGCTTTCTTT	CSVPDRGSPEAFF
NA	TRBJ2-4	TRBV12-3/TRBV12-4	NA	TGTGCCAGCAGTTTAAGATCGTTGGCAGGAAACATTCAGTACTTC	CASSLRSLAGNIQYF
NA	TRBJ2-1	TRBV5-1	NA	TGCGCCAGCAGCCTGGTGGGGGAGCCTTACAATGAGCAGTTCTTC	CASSLVGEPYNEQFF
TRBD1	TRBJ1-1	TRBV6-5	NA	TGTGCCAGCAGTTCGGGACAGAGCGACACTGAAGCTTTCTTT	CASSSGQSDTEAFF
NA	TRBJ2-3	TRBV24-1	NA	TGTGCCGCCAGTGCGGGCGGGTTCGGCACAGATACGCAGTATTTT	CAASAGGFGTDTQYF
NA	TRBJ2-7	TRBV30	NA	TGTGCCTGCGGAGGTGCAGGAGCCTACGAGCAGTACTTC	CACGGAGAYEQYF
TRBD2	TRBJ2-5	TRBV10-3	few	TGTGCCATCAGTGAGACTAAGGCGGGAGGGGAGACCCAGTACTTC	CAISETKAGGETQYF
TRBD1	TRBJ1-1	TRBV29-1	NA	TGCAGCGTTGGGACAGGGCCGGGGACTGAAGCTTTCTTT	CSVGTGPGTEAFF
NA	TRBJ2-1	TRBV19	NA	TGTGCCAGTACGATGCGGGTAAGGGATGAGCAGTTCTTC	CASTMRVRDEQFF
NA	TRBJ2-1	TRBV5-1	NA	TGCGCCAGCAGCTATGACGTCTACAATGAGCAGTTCTTC	CASSYDVYNEQFF
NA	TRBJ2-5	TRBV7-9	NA	TGTGCCAGCAGCTTAGGTGCGGGTATCAATGAGCAGTACTTC	CASSLGAGINEQYF
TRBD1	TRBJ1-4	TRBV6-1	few	TGTGCCAGCAGCCCGCAGGGGGCGGCTGAAAAACTGTTTTTT	CASSPQGAAEKLFF
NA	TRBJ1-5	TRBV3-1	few	TGTGCCAGCAGCCAAGATGGTTTGGTTCAGCCCCAGCATTTT	CASSQDGLVQPQHF
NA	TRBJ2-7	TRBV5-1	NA	TGCGCCAGCCACAGGGACACGAGCTCCTACGAGCAGTACTTC	CASHRDTSSYEQYF
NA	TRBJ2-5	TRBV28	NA	TGTGCCAGCAGCCGGACGGGTTTAAAGGAGACCCAGTACTTC	CASSRTGLKETQYF
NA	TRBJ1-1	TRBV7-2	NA	TGTGCCAGCAGCTTACAGGGCCCTCTGGAGTTAGTTGAAGCTTTCTTT	CASSLQGPLELVEAFF
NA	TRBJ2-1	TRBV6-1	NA	TGTGCCAGCAGTGAAAGTCCGGCAGGCTACGAGCAGAACTTC	CASSESPAGYEQNF
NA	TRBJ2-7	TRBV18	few	TGTGCCAGCTCACCCCAGTCGAAGCCCTACGAGCAGTACTTC	CASSPQSKPYEQYF
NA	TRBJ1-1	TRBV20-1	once	TGCAGTGCTAGGCCCCGGGGGGGGACTGAAGCTTTCTTT	CSARPRGGTEAFF
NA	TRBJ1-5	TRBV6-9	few	TGTGCCAGCAGTTATTCGTTGGCAGTCAATCAGCCCCAGCATTTT	CASSYSLAVNQPQHF
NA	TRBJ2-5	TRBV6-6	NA	TGTGCCAGCAGTATGGACTACCCCATACAAGAGACCCAGTACTTC	CASSMDYPIQETQYF
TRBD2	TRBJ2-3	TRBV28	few	TGTGCCAGCAGCCCTAGCGGGGTAAAAACAGATACGCAGTATTTT	CASSPSGVKTDTQYF
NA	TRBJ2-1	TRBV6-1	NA	TGTGCCAGCAGTGAGTCTCTAGCGCGATACAATGAGCAGTTCTTC	CASSESLARYNEQFF
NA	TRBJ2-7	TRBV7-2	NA	TGTGCCAGCAGCTCTCTTAGCCTCTCCTACGAGCAGTACTTC	CASSSLSLSYEQYF
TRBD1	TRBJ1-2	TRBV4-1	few	TGCGCCAGCAGCCTAAGAAAAGGCGAGGACAGGCCCTATGGCTACACCTTC	CASSLRKGEDRPYGYTF
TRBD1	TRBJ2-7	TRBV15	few	TGTGCCACCAGCGAAAAGTCAGGGGGCGAGCAGTACTTC	CATSEKSGGEQYF
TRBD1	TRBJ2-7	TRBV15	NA	TGTGCCACCAGCGTGACAGGGGCCGGCAATGAGCAGTACTTC	CATSVTGAGNEQYF
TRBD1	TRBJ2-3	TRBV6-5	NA	TGTGCCAGCAGTGCCGACAGGGTACAAGGTGATACGCAGTATTTT	CASSADRVQGDTQYF